This TCR beta chain was captured in a study of beta chain features in type 1 diabetes. The study's findings and limits: Shortening of TCRB CDR3s, moderate but significant, appeared in all four CD4+ subsets of Type 1 diabetes patients. The study found that naive, central memory and Treg TCRB repertoires appeared more similar in patients than in healthy donors.

TCRB transcripts that were expressed got sequenced, as all of the isolated RNA had been reverse transcribed. Libraries were prepared by immunoSEQ multiplex PCR; TCRdb keeps only in-frame clonotypes and omits some of them. The table lists around 70,000 clones, just under 50% of them singletons. V lost 3 bases, J lost 6 bases, and 17 bases lay in between. CDR1 LNHDA and CDR2 SQIVND come from the germline V gene (reference sequence). The CDR3 has 15 residues. A note on this clone: The target antigen is unknown.

The TCR originated in a man aged 30 to 45 with type 1 diabetes. This chain connects TRBV19 to TRBJ1-2, with D possibly matching TRBD1 (6 bases). The sequencing sample was made of central memory CD4+ T cells from blood. The CDR3 bases are TGTGCCAGTAGTATTCTGACGCAGGGGAATAATGGCTACACCTTC. It encodes CASSILTQGNNGYTF.